The T cell receptor beta chain described here comes from a study of shared clonotypes between healthy human individuals. Study results and caveats: The study found about 4.6% of naive CD4 clonotypes shared across a handful of donors.

The CDR3 loop spans 17 amino acids. Germline V gives CDR1 LGHNA, CDR2 YSLEER. The J segment lost 2 bases and the V segment lost 3 bases, leaving 11 bases of the junction unmatched. As regards this clone: Its antigen is unidentified.

In the authors' methods: For the immunoSEQ data, sequences were junction-only without quality scores, so filtering differed. Assay: immunoSEQ multiplex PCR; the TCRdb copy retains only in-frame clones and omits some. V, J and clone size are taken as reported in that table, and D and trimming were inferred from the DNA itself. The repertoire has more than 2,000,000 clones, 85% to 95% of them found once; the top ten carry about 0.13%. The sequence came from a man younger than 35 in good health. The chain has TRBV4-3 and TRBJ2-3; 7 bases are a match to TRBD2. What was sequenced was naive CD4+ T cells sorted from blood. Noted subset: CD45RA+ positively selected. The CDR3, as DNA: TGCGCCAGCAGCCATCTGAGCGGGGATGTTGCCACAGATACGCAGTATTTT. Its translation: CASSHLSGDVATDTQYF.